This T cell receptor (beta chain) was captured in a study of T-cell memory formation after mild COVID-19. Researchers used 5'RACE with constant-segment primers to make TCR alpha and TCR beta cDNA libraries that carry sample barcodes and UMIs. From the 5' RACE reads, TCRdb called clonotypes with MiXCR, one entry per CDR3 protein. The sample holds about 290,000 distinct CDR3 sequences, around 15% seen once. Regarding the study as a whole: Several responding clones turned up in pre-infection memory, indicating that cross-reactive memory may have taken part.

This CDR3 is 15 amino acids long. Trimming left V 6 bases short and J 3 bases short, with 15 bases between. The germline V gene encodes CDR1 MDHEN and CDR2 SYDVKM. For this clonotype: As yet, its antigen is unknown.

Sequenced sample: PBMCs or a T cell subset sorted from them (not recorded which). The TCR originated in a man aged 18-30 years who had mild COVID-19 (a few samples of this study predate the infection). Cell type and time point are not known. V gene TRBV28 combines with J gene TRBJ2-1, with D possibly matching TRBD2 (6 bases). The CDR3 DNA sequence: TGTGCCAGCAGCCCGCGGGGACCAGTCTACAATGAGCAGTTCTTC. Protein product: CASSPRGPVYNEQFF.